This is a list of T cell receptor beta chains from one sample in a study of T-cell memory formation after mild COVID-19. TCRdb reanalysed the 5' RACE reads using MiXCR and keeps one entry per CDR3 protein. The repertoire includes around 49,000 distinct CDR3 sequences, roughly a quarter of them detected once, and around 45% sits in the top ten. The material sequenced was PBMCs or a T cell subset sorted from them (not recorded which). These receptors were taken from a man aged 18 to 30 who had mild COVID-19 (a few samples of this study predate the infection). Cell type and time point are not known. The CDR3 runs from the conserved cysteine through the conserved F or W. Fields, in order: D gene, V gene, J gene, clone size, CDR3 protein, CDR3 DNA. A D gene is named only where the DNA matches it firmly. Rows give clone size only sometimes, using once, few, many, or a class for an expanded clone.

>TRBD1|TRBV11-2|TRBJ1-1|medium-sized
CASSSPGGTARNTEAFF
TGTGCCAGCAGCTCCCCAGGGGGTACGGCAAGGAACACTGAAGCTTTCTTT
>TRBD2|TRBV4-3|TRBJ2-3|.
CASSQPAGGTDTQYF
TGCGCCAGCAGCCAGCCAGCGGGGGGGACAGATACGCAGTATTTT
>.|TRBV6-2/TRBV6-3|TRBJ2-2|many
CASSARPTGELFF
TGTGCCAGCAGTGCCCGCCCCACCGGGGAGCTGTTTTTT
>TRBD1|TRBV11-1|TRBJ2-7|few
CASSGGTGMTYEQYF
TGTGCCAGCAGCGGAGGGACAGGGATGACCTACGAGCAGTACTTC
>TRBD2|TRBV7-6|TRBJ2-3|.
CASSSDSGGDTQYF
TGTGCCAGCAGCTCCGACAGCGGGGGAGATACGCAGTATTTT
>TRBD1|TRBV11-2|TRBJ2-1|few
CASSLGESGQRFYNEQFF
TGTGCCAGCAGCTTAGGAGAATCGGGACAGAGGTTCTACAATGAGCAGTTCTTC
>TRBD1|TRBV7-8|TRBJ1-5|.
CASSPGDRYQHF
TGTGCCAGCAGCCCAGGGGACAGGTACCAGCATTTT
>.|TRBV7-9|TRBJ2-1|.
CASSDSSYNEQFF
TGTGCCAGCAGCGACAGTTCCTACAATGAGCAGTTCTTC
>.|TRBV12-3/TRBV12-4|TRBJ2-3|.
CASSSHRRTDTQYF
TGTGCCAGCAGTTCCCACAGACGCACAGATACGCAGTATTTT
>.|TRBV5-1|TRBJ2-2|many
CASSLTGNTGELFF
TGCGCCAGCAGCCTGACAGGGAACACCGGGGAGCTGTTTTTT
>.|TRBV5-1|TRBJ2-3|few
CASSLKQDREDTQYF
TGCGCCAGCAGCTTGAAGCAGGACCGGGAAGATACGCAGTATTTT
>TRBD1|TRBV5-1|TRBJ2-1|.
CASSLGTGYNEQFF
TGCGCCAGCAGCTTGGGGACAGGTTACAATGAGCAGTTCTTC
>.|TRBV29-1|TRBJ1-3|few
CSFRGSSGNTIYF
TGCAGCTTCAGGGGAAGCTCTGGAAACACCATATATTTT
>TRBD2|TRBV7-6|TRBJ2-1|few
CASSFATSGGYNEQFF
TGTGCCAGCAGCTTCGCGACTAGCGGGGGATACAATGAGCAGTTCTTC
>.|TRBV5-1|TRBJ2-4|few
CASSLAGAGLGNIQYF
TGCGCCAGCAGCTTGGCCGGCGCGGGGCTCGGGAACATTCAGTACTTC
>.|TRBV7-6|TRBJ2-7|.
CASSQPRGYEQYF
TGTGCCAGCAGCCAACCCAGGGGCTACGAGCAGTACTTC
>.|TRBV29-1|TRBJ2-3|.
CSVEMWEITDTQYF
TGCAGCGTTGAAATGTGGGAAATCACAGATACGCAGTATTTT
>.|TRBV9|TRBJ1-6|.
CASSFHGNSPLHF
TGTGCCAGCAGCTTTCACGGGAATTCACCCCTCCACTTT
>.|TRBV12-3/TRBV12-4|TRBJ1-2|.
CASSFGDDYTF
TGTGCCAGCAGTTTTGGGGACGACTACACCTTC
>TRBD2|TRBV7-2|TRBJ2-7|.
CASSFGLAGYEQYF
TGTGCCAGCAGCTTCGGACTAGCGGGTTACGAGCAGTACTTC
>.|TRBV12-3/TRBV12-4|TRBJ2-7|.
CASRSTDSSYEQYF
TGTGCCAGCAGGTCGACGGACTCCTCCTACGAGCAGTACTTC
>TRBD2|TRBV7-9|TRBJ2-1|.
CASSLTLAGDYNEQFF
TGTGCCAGCAGCTTAACTCTAGCGGGGGACTACAATGAGCAGTTCTTC
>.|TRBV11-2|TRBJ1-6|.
CASSAAPRDTNNSPLHF
TGTGCCAGCAGCGCAGCGCCCCGGGACACCAATAATTCACCCCTCCACTTT
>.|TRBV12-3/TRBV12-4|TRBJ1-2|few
CASSFRGVHGYTF
TGTGCCAGCAGTTTCCGTGGGGTGCATGGCTACACCTTC
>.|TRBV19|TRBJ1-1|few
CASSIGGPNTEAFF
TGTGCCAGTAGTATAGGGGGCCCGAACACTGAAGCTTTCTTT
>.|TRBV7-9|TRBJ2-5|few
CASSFNSEVQETQYF
TGTGCCAGCAGCTTCAACTCGGAGGTCCAAGAGACCCAGTACTTC
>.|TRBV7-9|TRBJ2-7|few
CASSLGKTYYEQYF
TGTGCCAGCAGCCTGGGGAAGACGTATTACGAGCAGTACTTC
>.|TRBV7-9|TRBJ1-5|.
CASSSARGDMHF
TGTGCCAGCAGCAGCGCCCGGGGGGACATGCATTTT
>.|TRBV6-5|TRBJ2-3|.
CASRSRSSRAPTDTQYF
TGTGCCAGCAGATCGAGATCCTCGAGGGCCCCCACAGATACGCAGTATTTT